One sample yielded the 31 T cell receptor beta chains listed below, sequenced in a study of T cells in Graves' hyperthyroidism and ophthalmopathy (dated by TCRdb to about 2019). Library preparation employed multiplex PCR. The instrument given in TCRdb is Illumina HiSeq 2000. The TCR beta CDR3 regions were amplified from RNA transcripts. The first round of RT-PCR for the TCR CDR3 was performed with the HTBI primer set and the Qiagen OneStep RT-PCR kit. TCRdb took the public reads, trimmed them with fastp at Q25, ran MiXCR for clone calling and kept in-frame beta chains. CDR3 protein duplicates are merged, each entry listing the most common genes and DNA. This sample has 660,000 or so distinct CDR3 sequences in its table, and approximately 42% of those were observed once. 7% to 7.5% of the sample lies in the top ten. Sequences were obtained from peripheral blood or thyroid tissue (not recorded which). The receptors were gathered from an adult man with Graves' disease, either hyperthyroidism or ophthalmopathy (not recorded which).

V and J are TRBV29-1 and TRBJ1-1; perhaps TRBD1 as D (5 bases). Trimming removed 2 bases from V and 0 bases from J, with 22 bases in between. Germline V gene sequence: CDR1 SQVTM, CDR2 ANQGSEA. This CDR3 comprises 18 residues. CDR3 residues: CSVEQLGPPGYMNTEAFF. The CDR3 bases are TGCAGCGTTGAACAGCTTGGCCCGCCAGGGTACATGAACACTGAAGCTTTCTTT. Based on the CDR3 plus reference TRBV29-1 and TRBJ1-1, the full variable domain is SAVISQKPSRDICQRGTSLTIQCQVDSQVTMMFWYRQQPGQSLTLIATANQGSEATYESGFVIDKFPISRPNLTFSTLTVSNMSPEDSSIYLCSVEQLGPPGYMNTEAFFGQGTRLTVV.

Regarding this clonotype: Because the CDR3 is missing its conserved closing phenylalanine or tryptophan, this is likely a read error. The V and J genes are TRBV10-3 and TRBJ1-2; D gene ambiguous. The CDR3 contains 12 residues. Germline-derived CDR1 and CDR2 are ENHRY and SYGVKD. The CDR3 sequence is CATATSNDGYTL. As DNA, the CDR3 is TGTGCCACCGCGACTTCTAACGATGGCTACACCCTC.

The table lists this clonotype with many counts. V gene TRBV20-1 combines with J gene TRBJ1-4; D gene uncertain. Per the germline V gene, CDR1 is DFQATT and CDR2 is SNEGSKA (reference sequence). V dropped 0 bases and J dropped 0 bases, with 2 bases sitting between them. This CDR3 has 13 residues. CDR3 coding DNA: TGCAGTGCTAGAGACACAACTAATGAAAAACTGTTTTTT. This sequence encodes CSARDTTNEKLFF.

This clonotype was detected a few times. The chain uses TRBV7-9 and TRBJ1-1; D call uncertain. The CDR3 runs to 14 residues. Germline V CDR1 and CDR2: SEHNR, FQNEAQ (reference sequence). V was trimmed by 5 bases and J by 4 bases, leaving 14 bases between them. CDR3 residues: CASSQDPGITEAFF. The CDR3 DNA is TGTGCCAGCAGCCAAGATCCAGGTATCACTGAAGCTTTCTTT.

The CDR3 coding sequence is TGCAGTGCGGTCTCTAGCCGGAACAGGGCCTACGAGCAGTACTTC. Residues: CSAVSSRNRAYEQYF. The V gene is TRBV20-1, the J gene TRBJ2-7; D perhaps matches TRBD1 (6 bases). The CDR3 extends over 15 amino acids. CDR1 is DFQATT, CDR2 SNEGSKA, per germline (reference sequence). V was pared by 6 bases and J by 2 bases, with 20 bases between.

V and J are TRBV7-6 and TRBJ2-5; D is possibly TRBD1 (6 bases). Germline assignment: CDR1 SGHVS and CDR2 FNYEAQ. V was clipped by 3 bases and J by 6 bases, with 14 bases between them. This CDR3 has 14 residues. The CDR3 bases are TGTGCCAGCAGCTTTCAGGGGAGTGGAAAGACCCAGTACTTC. It is translated as CASSFQGSGKTQYF.

The J gene is TRBJ1-4, the V gene TRBV7-9; the D is unclear. Germline lookup yields CDR1 SEHNR and CDR2 FQNEAQ (reference sequence). The V gene lost 5 bases and the J gene lost 7 bases, with 8 bases spanning the gap. The CDR3 length is 12 residues. CDR3 nucleotide sequence: TGTGCCAGCAGCCGGAGACTTGAAAAACTGTTTTTT. It is translated as CASSRRLEKLFF.

In this sample, this clonotype turned up many times. The rearrangement links TRBV7-2 to TRBJ1-5; the D is unclear. This CDR3 spans 12 amino acids. The V end was cut by 5 bases, the J end by 7 bases, with 9 bases between. The germline CDR1 and CDR2 sequences are SGHTA and FQGNSA. CDR3 sequence (DNA): TGTGCCAGCAGCCACGGTAGCCAGCCCCAGCATTTT. As protein: CASSHGSQPQHF.

This clonotype was seen a few times. This chain joins TRBV7-8 and TRBJ1-5; 7 bases align to TRBD1. Trimming removed 4 bases from V and 5 bases from J; junction bases left unmatched: 17. In germline, CDR1 is SGHVS, CDR2 FQNEAQ. This CDR3 is built from 18 residues. The CDR3 protein is CASSSSFQKTGTHQPQHF. The CDR3 coding sequence is TGTGCCAGCAGCTCGAGTTTCCAGAAGACAGGGACCCATCAGCCCCAGCATTTT.

The chain recombines TRBV10-3 with TRBJ1-6, with D unclear. CDR1 and CDR2 from the germline V gene are ENHRY and SYGVKD. V was clipped by 2 bases and J by 10 bases, with 6 bases between them. This CDR3 has 12 residues. This CDR3 is CAISEGRSPLHF. CDR3 coding DNA: TGTGCCATCAGTGAGGGCAGATCACCCCTCCACTTT.

The gene calls are TRBV24-1 and TRBJ1-2; TRBD1 aligns across 8 bases. CDR3 length: 13 residues. Germline assignment: CDR1 KGHDR and CDR2 SFDVKD. J lost 7 bases, V lost 11 bases, and 11 bases had no gene match. The CDR3 DNA follows: TGTGCCAGCAGATACCCAGGGGGCGGTGGCTACACCTTC. This translates into CASRYPGGGGYTF.

The rearrangement joins TRBV20-1 to TRBJ1-1; possible D gene TRBD1, 6 bases. Germline CDR1 DFQATT, CDR2 SNEGSKA (reference sequence). Trimming stripped 1 base from V and 3 bases from J, with 12 bases between. This CDR3 spans 14 amino acids. The CDR3 sequence: CSARVTGGYTEAFF. CDR3 bases: TGCAGTGCTAGAGTGACAGGAGGGTACACTGAAGCTTTCTTT.

In this sample, this clonotype turned up a few times. The V and J genes are TRBV27 and TRBJ1-2, with TRBD1 matching 9 bases. The CDR3 loop spans 13 amino acids. V gave up 4 bases and J gave up 7 bases; unmatched junction bases: 4. Germline V gene lookup returns CDR1 MNHEY and CDR2 SMNVEV (reference sequence). The CDR3 region has the DNA TGTGCCAGCAGTTCGGACAGGGGCTCTGGCTACACCTTC. Encoded protein: CASSSDRGSGYTF.

This clonotype was detected ten times or more. The rearrangement uses TRBV7-8 and TRBJ1-2, with 9 bases matching TRBD1. V shed 2 bases, J shed 5 bases, and the junction held 9 bases outside the gene matches. The CDR3 runs 16 residues. Germline CDR1 reads SGHVS; CDR2 reads FQNEAQ. CDR3 residues: CASSLYRDREMYGYTF. The CDR3 nucleotides are TGTGCCAGCAGCTTATACCGGGACAGGGAAATGTATGGCTACACCTTC.

With respect to this clonotype: A much larger clone is a single base away; this may be a read error. The CDR3 here is CASTPPGQVFGYTF. The DNA for the CDR3 is TGTGCCAGCACCCCACCGGGACAGGTCTTTGGCTACACCTTC. J is TRBJ1-2 and V is TRBV2; TRBD1 aligns across 8 bases. There are 14 residues in the CDR3. Germline CDR1 and CDR2: SNHLY and FYNNEI. Unmatched junction bases numbered 11, after V lost 7 bases and J lost 7 bases.

Remarks on this clonotype: Since the CDR3 does not end with the conserved phenylalanine or tryptophan, this likely comes from a read error. No DNA is shown, since the ends of the CDR3 on it are uncertain; the CDR3 is the one TCRdb lists. The chain's CDR3 is CSVNAWGREMLV. V is TRBV29-1 and J is TRBJ1-5; TRBD1 reflects the table's D call only, with no check against the DNA. Germline lookup yields CDR1 SQVTM and CDR2 ANQGSEA. The CDR3 length is 12 residues, termini included.

The gene calls are TRBV2 and TRBJ2-2; 9 nucleotides align to TRBD1. Germline V lookup: CDR1 SNHLY, CDR2 FYNNEI. V was pared by 6 bases and J by 4 bases, with 9 bases of the junction left unmatched. The length of the CDR3 is 16 residues. The CDR3 DNA reads as TGTGCCAGCAGCTGGCAACAGGGGGCGCGCACCGGGGAGCTGTTTTTT. As protein: CASSWQQGARTGELFF.

This clonotype was counted ten times or more. The genes are TRBV7-8 and TRBJ2-7, with TRBD1 matching over 9 bases. V shed 4 bases, J shed 5 bases, and the junction held 6 bases outside the gene matches. CDR3 length equals 14 residues. The V gene's germline CDR1 is SGHVS and CDR2 FQNEAQ. CDR3: CASSSPGQGHEQYF. The DNA for the CDR3 is TGTGCCAGCAGCTCGCCGGGACAGGGCCACGAGCAGTACTTC.

The CDR3 reads CASRLGGNEKLFF. CDR3 nucleotide sequence: TGTGCCAGCAGACTAGGGGGCAATGAAAAACTGTTTTTT. The chain couples TRBV2 to TRBJ1-4; 7 bases fit TRBD1. The V gene end was trimmed by 6 bases and the J gene end by 5 bases; junction bases not matched to a gene: 3. Germline V gene data show CDR1 as SNHLY and CDR2 as FYNNEI. This CDR3 is 13 amino acids long.

On this clonotype: One end of the junction varies from germline; a read error may be responsible. The chain carries TRBV29-1 and TRBJ1-5; the match to TRBD1 covers 8 bases. Germline V lookup: CDR1 SQVTM, CDR2 ANQGSEA. CDR3 length: 16 amino acids. The CDR3 loop reads CSVEEDRVFANQPQRF. CDR3 nucleotide sequence: TGCAGCGTTGAAGAGGACAGGGTTTTTGCAAATCAGCCCCAGCGTTTT.

Many counts were recorded for this clonotype. The gene calls are TRBV9 and TRBJ1-4, with 12 bases identical to TRBD1. In germline, CDR1 is SGDLS, CDR2 YYNGEE. After removal of 0 bases from V and 12 bases from J, the junction contained 6 bases not matched to a gene. The CDR3 is 15 amino acids. This CDR3 is CASSVGGTGGSELFF. DNA for the CDR3: TGTGCCAGCAGCGTAGGAGGGACAGGGGGCTCGGAACTGTTTTTT.

There are many counts of this clonotype. V is TRBV9 and J is TRBJ1-6; D remains ambiguous. The germline V and J ends were trimmed by 0 bases and 10 bases, with 8 bases remaining between them. From germline, CDR1 is SGDLS and CDR2 YYNGEE. CDR3 size: 13 residues. CDR3 sequence: CASSVAVGSPLHF. For the CDR3, the DNA is TGTGCCAGCAGCGTAGCAGTTGGATCACCCCTCCACTTT.

There are a few counts of this clonotype. The chain employs TRBV16 and TRBJ2-7; D is undetermined. The CDR3 consists of 13 residues. Germline V gene data show CDR1 as KGHSY and CDR2 as FQNENV. Trimming took 1 base from V and 3 from J, leaving 7 bases between them. CDR3 nucleotide sequence: TGTGCCAGCAGCCAATTGGTAGTCTACGAGCAGTACTTC. Its protein is CASSQLVVYEQYF.

V is TRBV7-9 and J is TRBJ1-2, with D possibly being TRBD1 (6 bases). The CDR3 has 15 amino acids. V lost 1 base, J lost 4 bases, and 13 bases lay in between. CDR1 SEHNR and CDR2 FQNEAQ come from the germline V gene (reference sequence). The CDR3 DNA is TGTGCCAGCAGCTTAGATTCTGGGGGCGTCTATGGCTACACCTTC. Translated: CASSLDSGGVYGYTF.

In its sample, this clonotype was seen many times. The chain recombines TRBV7-2 with TRBJ2-7; 8 bases align to TRBD1. The germline gives CDR1 SGHTA, CDR2 FQGNSA. This CDR3 is built from 15 residues. The V and J ends lost 1 base and 4 bases, in that order; junction bases with no gene match: 6. The CDR3 nucleotides are TGTGCCAGCAGCTTAGTACGGACAGGGCGGTACGAGCAGTACTTC. Translating it yields CASSLVRTGRYEQYF.

The count of this clonotype is one. This chain joins TRBV19 and TRBJ1-5; the match to TRBD1 covers 7 bases. J gave up 6 bases and V 3 bases, and 11 bases lay outside the gene matches. CDR1 and CDR2 from the germline V gene are LNHDA and SQIVND (reference sequence). The CDR3 is made up of 16 amino acids. CDR3 sequence: CASSIATGTDRQPQHF. In DNA form, the CDR3 reads TGTGCCAGTAGTATTGCGACAGGGACAGATCGTCAGCCCCAGCATTTT.

The chain has TRBV7-9 and TRBJ1-2; 7 positions agree with TRBD1. Germline values: CDR1 SEHNR, CDR2 FQNEAQ (reference sequence). The CDR3 has 13 residues. Trimming cost V 6 bases and J 8 bases; bases outside gene matches: 9. The CDR3 sequence: CASSQPGGVGYTF. CDR3 nucleotides: TGTGCCAGCAGTCAACCAGGGGGGGTCGGCTACACCTTC.

This sequence joins TRBV7-3 and TRBJ1-1; D uncertain. Germline V CDR1 and CDR2: SGHTA, FQGTGA. CDR3 size: 14 residues. The V end was cut by 6 bases, the J end by 8 bases, with 19 bases between. The CDR3 bases are TGTGCCAGCAGAGACGGCTACGGAGATTCCGAAGCTTTCTTT. Translating it yields CASRDGYGDSEAFF.

This clonotype was seen once. The chain combines TRBV10-3 with TRBJ2-7, with 8 bases fitting TRBD1. This CDR3 spans 15 amino acids. With 6 bases clipped from V and 1 base from J, the junction kept 8 bases outside the gene matches. Germline V lookup: CDR1 ENHRY, CDR2 SYGVKD. The CDR3 region is CAISRDRGLSYEQYF. In DNA, the CDR3 is TGTGCCATCAGCAGAGACAGGGGATTATCCTACGAGCAGTACTTC.

This clonotype appeared a few times. The V gene is TRBV20-1, the J gene TRBJ2-5; 7 bases map to TRBD1. The J segment lost 3 bases and the V segment lost 5 bases, leaving 9 bases of the junction unmatched. Germline V lookup: CDR1 DFQATT, CDR2 SNEGSKA (reference sequence). The CDR3 totals 14 residues. This CDR3 is CSAPRPGQEETQYF. CDR3 in DNA: TGCAGTGCTCCGCGACCTGGACAGGAAGAGACCCAGTACTTC.

Comment on this clonotype: A read error may be the cause here, since a much bigger clone is one base away. The rearrangement joins TRBV6-6 to TRBJ1-2; TRBD1 matches 7 bases. The J segment lost 8 bases and the V segment lost 5 bases, leaving 14 bases of the junction unmatched. The CDR3 is 15 residues long. Germline assignment: CDR1 MNHNY and CDR2 SVGAGI (reference sequence). The CDR3 protein is CASSESGGGGEGYTF. The CDR3 DNA reads as TGTGCCAGCAGTGAAAGTGGAGGGGGCGGAGAGGGCTACACCTTC.